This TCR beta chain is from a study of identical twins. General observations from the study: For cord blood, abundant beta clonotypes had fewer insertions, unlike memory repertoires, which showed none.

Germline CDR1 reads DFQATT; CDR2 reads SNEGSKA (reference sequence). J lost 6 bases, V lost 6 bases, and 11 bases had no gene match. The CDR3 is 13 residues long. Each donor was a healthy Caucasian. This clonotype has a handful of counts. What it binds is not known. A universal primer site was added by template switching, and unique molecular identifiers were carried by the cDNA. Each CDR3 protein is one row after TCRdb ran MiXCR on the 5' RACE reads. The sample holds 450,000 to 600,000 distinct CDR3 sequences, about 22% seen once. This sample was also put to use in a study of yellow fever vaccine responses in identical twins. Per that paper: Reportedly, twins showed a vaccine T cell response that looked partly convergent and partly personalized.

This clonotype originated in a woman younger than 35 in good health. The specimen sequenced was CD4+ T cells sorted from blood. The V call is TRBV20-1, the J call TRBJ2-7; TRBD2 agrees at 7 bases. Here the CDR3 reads CSAREGGRIEQYF. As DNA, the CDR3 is TGCAGTGCCAGGGAGGGAGGTCGGATCGAGCAGTACTTC.